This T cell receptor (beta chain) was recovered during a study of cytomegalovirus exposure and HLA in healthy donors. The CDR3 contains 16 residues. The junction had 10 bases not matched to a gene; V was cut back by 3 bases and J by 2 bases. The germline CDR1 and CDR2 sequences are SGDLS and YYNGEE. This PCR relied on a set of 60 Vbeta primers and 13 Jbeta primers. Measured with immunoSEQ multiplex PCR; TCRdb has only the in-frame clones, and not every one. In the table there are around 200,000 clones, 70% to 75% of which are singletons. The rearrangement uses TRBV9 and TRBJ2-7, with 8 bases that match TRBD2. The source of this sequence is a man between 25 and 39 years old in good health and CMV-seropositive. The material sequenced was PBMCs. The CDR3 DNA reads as TGTGCCAGCAGCGCGAGAGGACTAGCAACCCCCTACGAGCAGTACTTC. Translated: CASSARGLATPYEQYF.